This T cell receptor beta chain was sequenced for a study of shared clonotypes between healthy human individuals. Study results and limitations: Tissue TCR repertoires likely differ from these blood-only repertoires. Large depth notwithstanding, sorted-subset sequencing proved incomplete by rarefaction. Represented genetic and exposure-history diversity was restricted by having few donors.

This CDR3 has 16 amino acids. J was trimmed by 5 bases and V by 5 bases; bases with no gene match: 14. Germline CDR1 is PRHDT and CDR2 is FYEKMQ (reference sequence). In the case of this clone: No antigen is known for it.

CD8 cells regarded as naive lacked CD45RO, were positively chosen for CCR7, and omitted terminally differentiated effector memory CD45RA+ cells. Each sample came from a Caucasian adult donor living in Nashville, Tennessee. Produced via immunoSEQ multiplex PCR; TCRdb's table is partial and in-frame only. Of just over 2,000,000 clones in the sample, about 94% were seen once. The TCR was taken from a man aged 18 to 29 in good health. The sample comprised naive CD8+ T cells sorted from blood. The chain uses TRBV13 and TRBJ1-1, with 7 bases identical to TRBD1. In DNA, the CDR3 is TGTGCCAGCAGCCTAAGACAGGGCCCAAACGGGACTGAAGCTTTCTTT. Translating gives CASSLRQGPNGTEAFF.